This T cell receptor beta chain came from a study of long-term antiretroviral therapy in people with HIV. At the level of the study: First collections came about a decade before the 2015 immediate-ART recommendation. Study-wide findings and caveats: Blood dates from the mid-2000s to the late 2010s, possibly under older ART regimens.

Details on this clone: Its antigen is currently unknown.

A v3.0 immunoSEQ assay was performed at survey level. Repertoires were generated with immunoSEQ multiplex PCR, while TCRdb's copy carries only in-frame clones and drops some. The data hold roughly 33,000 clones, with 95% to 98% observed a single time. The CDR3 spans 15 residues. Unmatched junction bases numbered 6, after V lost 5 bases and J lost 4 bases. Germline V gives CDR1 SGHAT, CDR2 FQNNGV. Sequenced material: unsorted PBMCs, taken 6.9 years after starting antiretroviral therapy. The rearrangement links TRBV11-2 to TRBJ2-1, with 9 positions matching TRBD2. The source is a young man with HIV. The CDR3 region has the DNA TGTGCCAGCAGCCACCCTCTAGCGGGGTACAATGAGCAGTTCTTC. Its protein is CASSHPLAGYNEQFF. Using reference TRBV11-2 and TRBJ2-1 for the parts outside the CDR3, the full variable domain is EAGVAQSPRYKIIEKRQSVAFWCNPISGHATLYWYQQILGQGPKLLIQFQNNGVVDDSQLPKDRFSAERLKGVDSTLKIQPAKLEDSAVYLCASSHPLAGYNEQFFGPGTRLTVL.